These 23 T cell receptor beta chains were sequenced from one sample in a study of blood T cell repertoires in COVID-19. TCRdb's copy holds only in-frame clones and misses some; the assay was immunoSEQ multiplex PCR. The top ten clones hold approximately 6.6% of a sample with 220,000 or so clones, over 80% of them seen once. Input material: PBMCs or T cells enriched from blood (not recorded which). The receptors were gathered from a woman between 40 and 50 years old who had recovered from COVID-19.

The rearrangement joins TRBV5-3 to TRBJ2-7; possible D gene TRBD1, 5 bases. TRBV5-3 counts as an open reading frame of uncertain function. V was pared by 0 bases and J by 1 base, with 8 bases between. The CDR3 covers 14 residues. As DNA, the CDR3 is TGTGCCAGAAGCTTGGGGCAGGGTTCCTACGAGCAGTACGTC. It is translated as CARSLGQGSYEQYV.

The rearrangement links TRBV18 to TRBJ1-5; D is unclear. The CDR3 runs 13 residues. Germline values: CDR1 KGHSH, CDR2 LQKENI. Trimming removed 5 bases at V and 5 bases at J, with 10 bases between. The CDR3 nucleotides are TGTGCCAGCTCAGCAGGCGTGGATCAGCCCCAGCATTTT. Translated, it gives CASSAGVDQPQHF. Looking up the rest from reference TRBV18 and TRBJ1-5 gives the full variable domain: NAGVMQNPRHLVRRRGQEARLRCSPMKGHSHVYWYRQLPEEGLKFMVYLQKENIIDESGMPKERFSAEFPKEGPSILRIQQVVRGDSAAYFCASSAGVDQPQHFGDGTRLSIL.

The chain is built from TRBV18 and TRBJ2-5; D remains ambiguous. The germline V and J ends were trimmed by 0 bases and 3 bases, with 8 bases remaining between them. The CDR3 covers 14 residues. CDR1 and CDR2 (germline): KGHSH, LQKENI. CDR3 DNA sequence: TGTGCCAGCTCACCACCGCGGCCAGAAGAGACCCAGTACTTC. Translating it yields CASSPPRPEETQYF.

The rearrangement uses TRBV20-1 and TRBJ2-1; D call uncertain. Germline CDR1 and CDR2: DFQATT and SNEGSKA (reference sequence). Trimming pared 5 bases from V and 5 bases from J, leaving 4 bases between. The CDR3 has 10 amino acids. CDR3 residues: CSAQNNEQFF. Written as DNA, the CDR3 is TGCAGTGCTCAAAACAATGAGCAGTTCTTC.

V and J are TRBV28 and TRBJ1-3, with 7 bases lining up with TRBD1. The J segment lost 4 bases and the V segment lost 4 bases, leaving 10 bases of the junction unmatched. Germline values: CDR1 MDHEN, CDR2 SYDVKM. The CDR3 loop spans 16 amino acids. This CDR3 is CASSSPVTGAGNTIYF. The CDR3 DNA sequence: TGTGCCAGCAGTTCCCCGGTAACAGGGGCAGGAAACACCATATATTTT.

V gene TRBV23-1 combines with J gene TRBJ2-7; the match to TRBD2 covers 8 bases. TRBV23-1 is classed as an ORF, of uncertain function. Trimming took 5 bases from V and 7 from J; bases not matched to a gene: 13. The CDR3 sequence is 15 residues long. CDR3 nucleotides: TGCGCCAGCAGTAGCGGGAGCCCTCATTCTGGTGAGCAGTACTTC. Translated: CASSSGSPHSGEQYF.

The rearrangement links TRBV27 to TRBJ2-2, with D possibly matching TRBD1 (6 bases). V lost 6 bases and J lost 6, with 17 bases in between. Germline assignment: CDR1 MNHEY and CDR2 SMNVEV (reference sequence). The CDR3 contains 15 residues. The CDR3 sequence is CASRPYRAVAGELFF. DNA of the CDR3: TGTGCCAGCAGGCCGTACAGGGCGGTGGCCGGGGAGCTGTTTTTT.

This clone has more than one count but fewer than ten. This chain uses TRBV21-1 with TRBJ1-5. TRBV21-1 represents a pseudogene. This CDR3 region has 12 residues. The chain's CDR3 is CASSKSNQPQHF. DNA of the CDR3: TGTGCCAGCAGCAAATCGAATCAGCCCCAGCATTTT.

The rearrangement links TRBV6-2 or TRBV6-3 to TRBJ2-1; 8 bases line up with TRBD2. The CDR3 extends over 14 amino acids. Unmatched junction bases numbered 4, after V lost 2 bases and J lost 7 bases. Germline V CDR1 and CDR2: MNHEY, SVGEGT. Here the CDR3 DNA reads TGTGCCAGCAGTTACAGCGGGAGTCAGAATGAGCAGTTCTTC. It codes for CASSYSGSQNEQFF.

V gene TRBV4-1 combines with J gene TRBJ2-5; TRBD2 matches at 7 bases. The CDR3 loop spans 14 amino acids. Germline V gene data show CDR1 as MGHRA and CDR2 as YSYEKL. With 4 bases clipped from V and 3 bases from J, the junction kept 5 bases outside the gene matches. The CDR3 protein is CASSLITSEETQYF. DNA of the CDR3: TGCGCCAGCAGCCTTATCACTAGCGAAGAGACCCAGTACTTC.

This sequence joins TRBV5-4 and TRBJ1-4; TRBD1 agrees at 10 bases. Germline loops: CDR1 SGHNT, CDR2 YYREEE (reference sequence). This CDR3 has 16 residues. With 0 bases clipped from V and 8 bases from J, the junction kept 7 bases outside the gene matches. In DNA, the CDR3 is TGTGCCAGCAGCTTGGGACAGGGGGCGGGTAACGAAAAACTGTTTTTT. It specifies CASSLGQGAGNEKLFF.

This chain links TRBV12-3 or TRBV12-4 with TRBJ2-3; the D gene is possibly TRBD1 (5 bases). The CDR3 totals 13 residues. The V gene lost 5 bases and the J gene lost 9 bases, with 15 bases spanning the gap. In DNA form, the CDR3 reads TGTGCCAGCAGTAAGTTGGACATCTCCACGCAGTATTTT. This encodes CASSKLDISTQYF.

V gene TRBV7-9 combines with J gene TRBJ1-2, with D unresolved. The V end was cut by 0 bases, the J end by 4 bases, with 12 bases between. The CDR3 is 15 amino acids. Germline V CDR1 and CDR2: SEHNR, FQNEAQ (reference sequence). The CDR3 region is CASSLAGEVAYGYTF. For the CDR3, the DNA is TGTGCCAGCAGCTTAGCCGGGGAGGTCGCCTATGGCTACACCTTC.

The genes are TRBV28 and TRBJ2-7; TRBD1 aligns across 11 bases. Trimming took 2 bases from V and 3 from J; bases not matched to a gene: 3. Per the germline V gene, CDR1 is MDHEN and CDR2 is SYDVKM. The CDR3 extends over 15 amino acids. The chain's CDR3 is CASSLRDRGFYEQYF. In DNA form, the CDR3 reads TGTGCCAGCAGTTTACGGGACAGGGGGTTCTACGAGCAGTACTTC.

The V call is TRBV5-6, the J call TRBJ2-3; D is possibly TRBD2 (5 bases). The CDR3 length is 13 residues. Germline CDR1 SGHDT, CDR2 YYEEEE. Trimming removed 1 base at V and 8 bases at J, with 11 bases between. Here the CDR3 DNA reads TGTGCCAGCAGCTTGTACGGGGATGGTACGCAGTATTTT. This translates into CASSLYGDGTQYF.

This clone was seen only a few times. The V call is TRBV19, the J call TRBJ1-5; 11 bases map to TRBD1. Germline V lookup: CDR1 LNHDA, CDR2 SQIVND (reference sequence). V gave up 5 bases and J gave up 6 bases; unmatched junction bases: 6. The CDR3 contains 15 residues. Here the CDR3 DNA reads TGTGCCAGTAGTGCGGGACAGGGGGTTGGTCAGCCCCAGCATTTT. This encodes CASSAGQGVGQPQHF.

The chain couples TRBV28 to TRBJ2-3; TRBD2 matches at 15 bases. Trimming cost V 3 bases and J 4 bases; bases outside gene matches: 11. CDR1 MDHEN and CDR2 SYDVKM come from the germline V gene. The CDR3 contains 19 residues. The CDR3 coding sequence is TGTGCCAGCAGTTTTCTCCGGACTAGCGGGAGGGCCAGCCCAGATACGCAGTATTTT. Translating gives CASSFLRTSGRASPDTQYF.

This chain joins TRBV28 and TRBJ2-7; the D is unclear. V was trimmed by 1 base and J by 2 bases, leaving 9 bases between them. Germline V gives CDR1 MDHEN, CDR2 SYDVKM. The CDR3 runs 14 residues. This CDR3 is CASSLSGLPYEQYF. The DNA of the CDR3 is TGTGCCAGCAGTTTATCGGGTCTCCCCTACGAGCAGTACTTC.

The gene calls are TRBV28 and TRBJ2-7; 7 positions match TRBD1. The CDR3 consists of 15 residues. Trimming cost V 3 bases and J 6 bases; bases outside gene matches: 11. Germline assignment: CDR1 MDHEN and CDR2 SYDVKM. The CDR3 region has the DNA TGTGCCAGCAGTTTTCGTTTGAGGGGGCGGGTCGAGCAGTACTTC. It encodes CASSFRLRGRVEQYF.

The chain is built from TRBV10-3 and TRBJ1-2, with D perhaps matching TRBD1 (5 bases). Germline values: CDR1 ENHRY, CDR2 SYGVKD. With 0 bases removed from V and 8 bases from J, the gap between germline ends came to 10 bases. This CDR3 has 13 amino acids. The DNA for the CDR3 is TGTGCCATCAGTGAGTCAACAGGAACGGGCTACACCTTC. Amino acid sequence: CAISESTGTGYTF.

This sequence joins TRBV11-2 and TRBJ1-5; D is possibly TRBD1 (5 bases). Per germline, CDR1 SGHAT and CDR2 FQNNGV. CDR3 length equals 14 residues. The ends were cut back, 5 bases at V and 5 bases at J, with 13 bases in the middle. CDR3 loop: CASSADSADQPQHF. DNA for the CDR3: TGTGCCAGCAGCGCAGACAGTGCCGATCAGCCCCAGCATTTT.

The chain has TRBV4-2 and TRBJ2-2; tentatively, D is TRBD2 (6 bases). Per germline, CDR1 LGHNA and CDR2 YNFKEQ. CDR3 length equals 16 residues. The V gene lost 4 bases and the J gene lost 3 bases, with 15 bases spanning the gap. The CDR3 sequence is CASSPWEAPDTGELFF. The CDR3 nucleotides are TGTGCCAGCAGCCCATGGGAGGCGCCGGACACCGGGGAGCTGTTTTTT.

V usage is TRBV29-1 and J usage is TRBJ1-2, with 10 bases that match TRBD1. In germline, CDR1 is SQVTM, CDR2 ANQGSEA. This CDR3 is 14 amino acids long. The trim removed 7 bases at V and 6 bases at J, leaving 11 bases unmatched. This CDR3 reads CSAKTGGGVDGYTF. The CDR3 region has the DNA TGCAGCGCGAAGACAGGGGGCGGCGTTGATGGCTACACCTTC.